The 5 T cell receptor beta chains given below trace back to one sample, sequenced in a study of T-cell reconstitution after alpha-beta-depleted transplantation in children. Unique molecular identifiers featured in how the TCRbeta library was prepared. TCRdb reanalysed the PCR reads using MiXCR and keeps one entry per CDR3 protein. Here the sample spans hundreds of thousands of distinct CDR3 sequences, roughly a tenth being singletons. This material consisted of PBMCs, taken before TCRalphabeta/CD19-depleted stem cell transplant. The receptors originated from a child aged 2 to 10 with inherited bone marrow failure, due to receive a stem cell transplant.

In its sample, this clonotype was seen many times. The chain combines TRBV7-2 with TRBJ2-7; 7 bases map to TRBD1. CDR3 length: 15 residues. The germline V gene has CDR1 SGHTA and CDR2 FQGNSA. The junction had 7 bases not matched to a gene; V was cut back by 5 bases and J by 0 bases. CDR3 DNA sequence: TGTGCCAGCAGCGCACGACAGGGCAGCTCCTACGAGCAGTACTTC. Translation gives CASSARQGSSYEQYF.

This clonotype was detected ten times or more. The chain couples TRBV29-1 to TRBJ2-7; D is undetermined. The V gene's germline CDR1 is SQVTM and CDR2 ANQGSEA. V was trimmed by 4 bases and J by 2 bases, leaving 12 bases between them. The CDR3 contains 13 residues. The CDR3 protein is CSVVDQVAYEQYF. In nucleotides, the CDR3 is TGCAGCGTTGTCGACCAGGTAGCCTACGAGCAGTACTTC.

This clonotype was seen at least ten times. V usage is TRBV30 and J usage is TRBJ1-2; D not resolved. CDR1 is GTSNPN and CDR2 is SVGIG in the germline V gene (reference sequence). V lost 4 bases and J lost 4, with 7 bases in between. The CDR3 is 11 residues long. The CDR3: CAWTGSYGYTF. The CDR3 coding sequence is TGTGCCTGGACTGGGAGCTATGGCTACACCTTC.

V and J are TRBV6-1 and TRBJ2-5; TRBD2 matches at 9 bases. V shed 3 bases, J shed 2 bases, and the junction held 13 bases outside the gene matches. The CDR3 is 18 amino acids. Germline CDR1 reads MNHNS; CDR2 reads SASEGT. The CDR3 reads CASSDAAGGPIGQETQYF. Written as DNA, the CDR3 is TGTGCCAGCAGTGACGCGGCGGGAGGGCCGATCGGGCAAGAGACCCAGTACTTC.

This clonotype was observed at least ten times. In DNA form, the CDR3 reads TGCGCCAGCAGCTTGGTGGCAGGGGGCAGCTATGGCTACACCTTC. Residues: CASSLVAGGSYGYTF. This rearrangement joins TRBV5-1 to TRBJ1-2, with TRBD1 matching over 8 bases. V gave up 0 bases and J gave up 4 bases; unmatched junction bases: 5. CDR1 is SGHRS, CDR2 YFSETQ, per germline. This CDR3 has 15 amino acids.